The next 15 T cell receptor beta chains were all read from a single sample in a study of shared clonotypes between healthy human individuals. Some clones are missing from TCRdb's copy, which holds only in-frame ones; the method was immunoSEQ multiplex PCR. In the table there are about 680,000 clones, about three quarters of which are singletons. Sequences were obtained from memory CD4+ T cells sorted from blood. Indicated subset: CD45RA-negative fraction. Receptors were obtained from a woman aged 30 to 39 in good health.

CDR3 sequence reads: CASRSEPGLEETQYF. The CDR3 coding sequence is TGTGCCAGCAGATCAGAACCGGGACTAGAAGAGACCCAGTACTTC. The V and J genes are TRBV6-5 and TRBJ2-5; 8 nucleotides line up with TRBD2. Per germline, CDR1 MNHEY and CDR2 SVGAGI. The trim removed 6 bases at V and 3 bases at J, leaving 9 bases unmatched. The CDR3 has 15 residues.

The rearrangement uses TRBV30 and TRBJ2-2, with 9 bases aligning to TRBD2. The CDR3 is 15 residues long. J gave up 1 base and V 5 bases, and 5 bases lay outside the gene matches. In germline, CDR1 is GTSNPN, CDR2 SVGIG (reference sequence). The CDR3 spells CAWRSGSVNTGELFF. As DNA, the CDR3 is TGTGCCTGGCGTAGCGGGAGCGTGAACACCGGGGAGCTGTTTTTT.

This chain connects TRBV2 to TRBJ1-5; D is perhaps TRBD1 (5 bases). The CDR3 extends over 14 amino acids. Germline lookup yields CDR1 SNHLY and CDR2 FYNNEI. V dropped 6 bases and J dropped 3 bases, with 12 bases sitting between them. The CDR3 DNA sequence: TGTGCCAGCAGCCCGGACACTCACAATCAGCCCCAGCATTTT. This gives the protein CASSPDTHNQPQHF.

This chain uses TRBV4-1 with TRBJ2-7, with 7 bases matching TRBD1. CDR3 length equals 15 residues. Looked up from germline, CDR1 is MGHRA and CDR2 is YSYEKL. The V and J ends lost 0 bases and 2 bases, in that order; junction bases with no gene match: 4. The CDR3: CASSQDRDRAYEQYF. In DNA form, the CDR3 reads TGCGCCAGCAGCCAAGATCGAGACAGGGCCTACGAGCAGTACTTC.

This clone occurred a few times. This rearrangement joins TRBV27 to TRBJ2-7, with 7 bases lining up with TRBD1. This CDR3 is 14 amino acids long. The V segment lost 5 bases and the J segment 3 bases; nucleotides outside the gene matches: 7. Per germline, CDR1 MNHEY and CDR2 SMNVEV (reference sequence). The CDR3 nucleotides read TGTGCCAGCAGTGAGGGGACAGATTTCTACGAGCAGTACTTC. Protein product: CASSEGTDFYEQYF.

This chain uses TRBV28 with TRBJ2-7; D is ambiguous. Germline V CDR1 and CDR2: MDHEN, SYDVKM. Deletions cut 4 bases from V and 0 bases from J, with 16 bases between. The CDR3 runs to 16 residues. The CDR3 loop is CASSSSVFRSSYEQYF. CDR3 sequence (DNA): TGTGCCAGCAGTTCGTCGGTCTTCCGGAGCTCCTACGAGCAGTACTTC. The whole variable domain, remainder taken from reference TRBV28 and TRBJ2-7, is DVKVTQSSRYLVKRTGEKVFLECVQDMDHENMFWYRQDPGLGLRLIYFSYDVKMKEKGDIPEGYSVSREKKERFSLILESASTNQTSMYLCASSSSVFRSSYEQYFGPGTRLTVT.

The CDR3 DNA sequence: TGTGCCAGCAGCTTGGCGAACAGGGCTTACACAGATACGCAGTATTTT. Its protein product is CASSLANRAYTDTQYF. V gene TRBV11-3 combines with J gene TRBJ2-3, with D perhaps TRBD1 (6 bases). Per the germline V gene, CDR1 is SGHNT and CDR2 is YENEEA. Trimming took off 3 bases at V and 2 bases at J, with 15 bases between the two ends. The CDR3 loop spans 16 amino acids.

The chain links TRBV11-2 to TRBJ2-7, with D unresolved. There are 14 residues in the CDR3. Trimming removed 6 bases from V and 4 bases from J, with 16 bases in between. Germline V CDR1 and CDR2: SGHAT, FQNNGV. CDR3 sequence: CASSRSVSVYEQYF. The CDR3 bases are TGTGCCAGCAGTCGGAGTGTTTCGGTGTACGAGCAGTACTTC.

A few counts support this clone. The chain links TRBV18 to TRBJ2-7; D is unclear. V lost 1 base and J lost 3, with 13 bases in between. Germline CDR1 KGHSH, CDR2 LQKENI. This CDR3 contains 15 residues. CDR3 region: CASSPQRPPDYEQYF. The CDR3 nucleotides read TGTGCCAGCTCACCACAAAGGCCCCCTGACTACGAGCAGTACTTC.

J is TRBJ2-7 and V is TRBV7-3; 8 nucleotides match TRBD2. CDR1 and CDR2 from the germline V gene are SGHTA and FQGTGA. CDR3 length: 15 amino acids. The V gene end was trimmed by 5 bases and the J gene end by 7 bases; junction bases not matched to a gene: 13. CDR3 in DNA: TGTGCCAGCAGCCTAGTCCGGGAGGGTTTCGAAGAGCAGTACTTC. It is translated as CASSLVREGFEEQYF.

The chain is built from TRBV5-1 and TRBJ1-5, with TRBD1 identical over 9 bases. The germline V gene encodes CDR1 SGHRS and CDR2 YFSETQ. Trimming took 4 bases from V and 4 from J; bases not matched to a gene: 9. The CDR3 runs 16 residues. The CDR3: CASSQVPGQGNQPQHF. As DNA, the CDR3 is TGCGCCAGCAGCCAGGTCCCGGGACAGGGAAATCAGCCCCAGCATTTT.

The CDR3 spells CASSPGGGNTEAFF. CDR3 in DNA: TGTGCCAGCAGCCCAGGGGGCGGTAACACTGAAGCTTTCTTT. V gene TRBV28 combines with J gene TRBJ1-1, with TRBD1 matching over 8 bases. The CDR3 has 14 amino acids. Germline V lookup: CDR1 MDHEN, CDR2 SYDVKM. J lost 2 bases, V lost 6 bases, and 5 bases had no gene match.

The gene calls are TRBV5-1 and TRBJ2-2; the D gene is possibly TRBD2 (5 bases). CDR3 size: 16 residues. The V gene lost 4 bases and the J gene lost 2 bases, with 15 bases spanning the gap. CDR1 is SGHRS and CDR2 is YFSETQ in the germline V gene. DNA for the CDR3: TGCGCCAGCAGCGATCCTCAGCGGCAAAACACCGGGGAGCTGTTTTTT. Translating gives CASSDPQRQNTGELFF.

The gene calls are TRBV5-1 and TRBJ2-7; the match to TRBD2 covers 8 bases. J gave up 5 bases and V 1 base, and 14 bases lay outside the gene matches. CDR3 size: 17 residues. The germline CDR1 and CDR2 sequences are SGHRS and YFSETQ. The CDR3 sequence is CASSLTTGTSLVHEQYF. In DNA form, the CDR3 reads TGCGCCAGCAGCTTGACCACCGGGACTAGTCTGGTGCACGAGCAGTACTTC.

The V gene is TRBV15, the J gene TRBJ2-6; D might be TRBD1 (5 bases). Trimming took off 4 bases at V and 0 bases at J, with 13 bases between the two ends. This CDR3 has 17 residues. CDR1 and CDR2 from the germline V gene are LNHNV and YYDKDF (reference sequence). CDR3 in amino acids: CATSNIKGISGANVLTF. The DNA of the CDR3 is TGTGCCACCAGCAATATAAAGGGGATCTCTGGGGCCAACGTCCTGACTTTC.